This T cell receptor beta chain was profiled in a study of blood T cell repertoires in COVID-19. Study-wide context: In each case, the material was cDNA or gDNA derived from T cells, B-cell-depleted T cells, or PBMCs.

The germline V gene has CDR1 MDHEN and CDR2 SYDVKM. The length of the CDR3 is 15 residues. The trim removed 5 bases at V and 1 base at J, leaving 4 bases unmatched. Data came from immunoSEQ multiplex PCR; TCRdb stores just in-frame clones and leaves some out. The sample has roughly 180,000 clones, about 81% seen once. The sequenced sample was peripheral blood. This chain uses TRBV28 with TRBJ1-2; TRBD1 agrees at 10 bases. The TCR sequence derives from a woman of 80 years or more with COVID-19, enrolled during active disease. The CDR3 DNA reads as TGTGCCAGCAGTCCCGGGACAGGGGTTAACTATGGCTACACCTTC. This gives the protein CASSPGTGVNYGYTF.